The 4 T cell receptor beta chains reported below all come from one sample, sequenced in a study of T cell repertoires in cytomegalovirus infection. No antigen has been assigned to these receptors. TCRdb ran MiXCR on the reads and lists one entry per CDR3 protein. The repertoire includes approximately 990,000 distinct CDR3 sequences, approximately 30% of them detected once, and 13% sits in the top ten. Sample: cultured CD8+ T cells from PBMCs, taken from culture after CMV antigen stimulation. Receptors were obtained from a human donor in good health (CMV status not recorded). Some clones in this sample may be carry-over from other donors' samples.

This chain connects TRBV15 to TRBJ2-7; tentatively, D is TRBD2 (5 bases). The V end was cut by 0 bases, the J end by 6 bases, with 15 bases between. Germline V CDR1 and CDR2: LNHNV, YYDKDF (reference sequence). CDR3 size: 15 residues. The DNA of the CDR3 is TGTGCCACCAGCAGAGAAGTGTGGGAGACCTCCGAGCAGTACGTC. It encodes CATSREVWETSEQYV.

This clonotype appeared a few times. The chain has TRBV5-1 and TRBJ1-1, with D unresolved. Trimming left V 0 bases short and J 10 bases short, with 4 bases between. The CDR3 contains 10 residues. Germline lookup yields CDR1 SGHRS and CDR2 YFSETQ. CDR3 residues: CASSLGVAFF. For the CDR3, the DNA is TGCGCCAGCAGCTTGGGGGTAGCTTTCTTT.

This clonotype was seen at least ten times. V usage is TRBV7-2 and J usage is TRBJ2-3; no definite D call. The length of the CDR3 is 20 residues. The V gene's germline CDR1 is SGHTA and CDR2 FQGNSA. V was clipped by 2 bases and J by 2 bases, with 26 bases between them. The CDR3 DNA reads TGTGCCAGCAGCTTATTGCCCTTAAGCTGGACCAATAACCTCACAGATACGCAGTATTTT. It codes for CASSLLPLSWTNNLTDTQYF.

At least ten counts were recorded for this clonotype. The V and J genes are TRBV7-8 and TRBJ2-1; D is undetermined. V lost 5 bases, J lost 7 bases, and 12 bases lay in between. The CDR3 extends over 13 amino acids. Germline V gives CDR1 SGHVS, CDR2 FQNEAQ. In DNA, the CDR3 is TGTGCCAGCAGCCCAGCCTTGGAAAATGAGCAGTTCTTC. Its protein product is CASSPALENEQFF.